This record concerns one T cell receptor (beta chain) sequence. Any gene name here is a mouse gene name. With the read ending 1 residue before the CDR3 end, the germline J gene is used to fill in that end. The sample originates from a study of tissue T cells after allogeneic stem cell transplantation. Germline V gives CDR1 GKSSPN, CDR2 SITVG. There are 14 residues in the CDR3. V shed 1 base and J 8 bases; nucleotides not matched to a gene: 7. Here immunoSEQ multiplex PCR was the method, and the copy in TCRdb shows in-frame clones only, minus some. The profile shows 7,000 to 9,500 clones, roughly two thirds of them singletons.

Material: blood. This sequence originates from a female BALB/c mouse in good health. The mouse line has the MHC haplotype H2-d. The V call is TRBV31, the J call TRBJ1-1; 10 bases map to TRBD1. The part of the CDR3 DNA that was read is TGTGCCTGGAGTCCACAATCGACAGGGGGCGAAGTCTTC. Translated, it gives CAWSPQSTGGEVF. Given in full, the CDR3 is CAWSPQSTGGEVFF.